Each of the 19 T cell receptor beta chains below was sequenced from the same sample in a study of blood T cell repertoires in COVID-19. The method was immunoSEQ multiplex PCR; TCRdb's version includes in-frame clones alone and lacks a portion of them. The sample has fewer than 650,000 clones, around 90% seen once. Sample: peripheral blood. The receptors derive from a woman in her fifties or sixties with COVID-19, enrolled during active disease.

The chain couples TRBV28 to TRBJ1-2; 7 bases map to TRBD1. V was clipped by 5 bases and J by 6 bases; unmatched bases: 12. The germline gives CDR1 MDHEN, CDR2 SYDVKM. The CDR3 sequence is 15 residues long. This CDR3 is CASSLNSGQVNGYTF. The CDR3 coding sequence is TGTGCCAGCAGTCTCAACTCTGGACAGGTTAATGGCTACACCTTC.

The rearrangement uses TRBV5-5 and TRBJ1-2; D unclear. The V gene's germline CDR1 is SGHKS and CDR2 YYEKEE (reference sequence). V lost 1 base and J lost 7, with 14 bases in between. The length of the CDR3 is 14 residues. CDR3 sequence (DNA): TGTGCCAGCAGCTTGAAGGAGGGAATTACTGGCTACACCTTC. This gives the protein CASSLKEGITGYTF.

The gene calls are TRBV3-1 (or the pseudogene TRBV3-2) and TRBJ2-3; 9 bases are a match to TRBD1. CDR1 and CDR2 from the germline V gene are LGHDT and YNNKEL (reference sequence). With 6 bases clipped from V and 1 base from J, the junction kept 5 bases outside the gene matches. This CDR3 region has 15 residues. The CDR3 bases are TGTGCCAGCAGACTGGGACAGGGCGGCACAGATACGCAGTATTTT. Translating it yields CASRLGQGGTDTQYF.

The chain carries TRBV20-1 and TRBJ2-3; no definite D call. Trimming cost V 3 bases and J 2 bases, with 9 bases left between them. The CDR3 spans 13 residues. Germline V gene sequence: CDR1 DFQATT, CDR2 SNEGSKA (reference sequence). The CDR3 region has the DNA TGCAGTGCTAGTTTCAGGATCACAGATACGCAGTATTTT. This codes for CSASFRITDTQYF.

The CDR3 reads CASSMGDKKTQYF. As DNA, the CDR3 is TGTGCCAGTAGTATGGGGGACAAAAAGACCCAGTACTTC. The chain recombines TRBV19 with TRBJ2-5; D might be TRBD1 (6 bases). CDR3 length equals 13 residues. V lost 3 bases, J lost 6 bases, and 11 bases lay in between. Per germline, CDR1 LNHDA and CDR2 SQIVND (reference sequence).

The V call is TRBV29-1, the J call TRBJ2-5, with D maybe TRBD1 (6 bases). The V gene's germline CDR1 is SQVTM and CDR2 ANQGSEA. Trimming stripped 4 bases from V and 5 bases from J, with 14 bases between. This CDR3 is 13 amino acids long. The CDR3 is CSVGGPYKETQYF. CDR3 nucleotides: TGCAGCGTTGGGGGGCCCTACAAGGAGACCCAGTACTTC.

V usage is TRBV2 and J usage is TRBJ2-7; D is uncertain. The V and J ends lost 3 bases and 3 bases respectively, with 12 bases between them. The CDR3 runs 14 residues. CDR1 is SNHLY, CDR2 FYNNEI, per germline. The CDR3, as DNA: TGTGCCAGCAGTGATGGCTTACTAAGCTACGAGCAGTACTTC. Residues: CASSDGLLSYEQYF.

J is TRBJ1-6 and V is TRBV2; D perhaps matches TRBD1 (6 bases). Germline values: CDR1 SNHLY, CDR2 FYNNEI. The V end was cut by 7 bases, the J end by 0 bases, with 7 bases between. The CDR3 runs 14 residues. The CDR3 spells CASKDSSYNSPLHF. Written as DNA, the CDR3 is TGTGCCAGCAAGGACAGCTCCTATAATTCACCCCTCCACTTT.

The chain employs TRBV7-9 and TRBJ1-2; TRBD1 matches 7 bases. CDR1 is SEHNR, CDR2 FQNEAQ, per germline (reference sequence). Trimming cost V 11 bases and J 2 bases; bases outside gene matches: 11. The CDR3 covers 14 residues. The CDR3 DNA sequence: TGTGCCGTCCTGGACGGGACAGCCAACTATGGCTACACCTTC. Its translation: CAVLDGTANYGYTF.

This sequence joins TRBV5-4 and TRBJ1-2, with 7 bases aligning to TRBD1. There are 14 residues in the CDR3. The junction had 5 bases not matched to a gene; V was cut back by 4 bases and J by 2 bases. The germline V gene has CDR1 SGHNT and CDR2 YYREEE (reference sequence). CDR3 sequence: CASSLKTGNYGYTF. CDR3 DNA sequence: TGTGCCAGCAGCCTAAAGACAGGGAACTATGGCTACACCTTC.

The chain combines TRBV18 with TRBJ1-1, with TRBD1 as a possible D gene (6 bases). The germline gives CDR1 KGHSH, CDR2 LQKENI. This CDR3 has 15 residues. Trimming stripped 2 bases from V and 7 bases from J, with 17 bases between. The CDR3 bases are TGTGCCAGCTCACCATCGGGGAGGGGGAAGGATGAAGCTTTCTTT. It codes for CASSPSGRGKDEAFF.

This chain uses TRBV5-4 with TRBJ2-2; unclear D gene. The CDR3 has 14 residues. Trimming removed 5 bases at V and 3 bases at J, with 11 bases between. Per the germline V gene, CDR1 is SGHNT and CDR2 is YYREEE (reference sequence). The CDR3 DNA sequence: TGTGCCAGCAGTCTTGGCAGGCACACCGGGGAGCTGTTTTTT. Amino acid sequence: CASSLGRHTGELFF.

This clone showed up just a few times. The CDR3 region is CASSTGTGNIQYF. For the CDR3, the DNA is TGTGCCAGCAGTACCGGGACAGGGAACATTCAGTACTTC. This chain links TRBV6-2 or TRBV6-3 with TRBJ2-4; 9 nucleotides line up with TRBD1. V trimming: 5 bases; J trimming: 7 bases; junction bases outside the gene matches: 3. Germline lookup yields CDR1 MNHEY and CDR2 SVGEGT. The CDR3 extends over 13 amino acids.

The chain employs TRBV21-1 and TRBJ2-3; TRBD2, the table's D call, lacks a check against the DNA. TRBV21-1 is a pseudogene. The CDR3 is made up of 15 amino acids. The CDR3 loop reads CASSNLRGAVDTQYF. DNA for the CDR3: TGTGCCAGCAGCAATCTGCGGGGGGCAGTCGATACGCAGTATTTT.

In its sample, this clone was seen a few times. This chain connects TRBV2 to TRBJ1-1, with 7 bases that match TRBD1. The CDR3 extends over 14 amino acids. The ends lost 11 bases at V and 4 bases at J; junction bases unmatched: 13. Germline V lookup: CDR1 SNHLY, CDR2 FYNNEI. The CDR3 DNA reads TGTGCCGCAGCGAAAGACAGGGTCGTCACTGAAGCTTTCTTT. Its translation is CAAAKDRVVTEAFF.

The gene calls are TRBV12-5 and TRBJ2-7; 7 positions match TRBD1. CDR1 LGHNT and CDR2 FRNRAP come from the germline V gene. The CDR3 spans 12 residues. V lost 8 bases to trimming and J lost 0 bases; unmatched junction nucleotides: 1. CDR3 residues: CASRDSSYEQYF. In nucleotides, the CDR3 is TGTGCTAGTAGGGACAGCTCCTACGAGCAGTACTTC.

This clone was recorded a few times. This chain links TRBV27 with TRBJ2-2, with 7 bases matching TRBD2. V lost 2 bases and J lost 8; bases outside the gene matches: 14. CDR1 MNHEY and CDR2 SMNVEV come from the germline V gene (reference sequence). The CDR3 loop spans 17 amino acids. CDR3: CASSLQGIRGDWGELFF. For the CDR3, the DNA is TGTGCCAGCAGTTTACAGGGCATACGGGGGGATTGGGGGGAGCTGTTTTTT.

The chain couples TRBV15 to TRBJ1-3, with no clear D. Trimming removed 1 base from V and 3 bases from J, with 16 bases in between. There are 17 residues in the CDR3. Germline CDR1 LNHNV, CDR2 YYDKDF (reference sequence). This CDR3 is CATSRVSRPSLGNTIYF. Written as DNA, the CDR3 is TGTGCCACCAGCAGAGTTTCCAGGCCCTCGCTTGGAAACACCATATATTTT.

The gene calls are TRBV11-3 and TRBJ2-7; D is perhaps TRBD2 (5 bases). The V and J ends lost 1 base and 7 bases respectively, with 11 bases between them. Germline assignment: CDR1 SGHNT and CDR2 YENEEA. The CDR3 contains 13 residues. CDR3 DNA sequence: TGTGCCAGCAGCTTAGCTAGGACGGGGGAGCAGTACTTC. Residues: CASSLARTGEQYF.